Below are 17 T cell receptor beta chains sequenced from a single sample in a study of blood T cell repertoires in COVID-19. The data were produced by immunoSEQ multiplex PCR, yet TCRdb's version contains in-frame clones alone and is incomplete. The top ten clones hold 7% to 10% of a sample with under 200,000 clones, more than 65% of them seen once. The source material was peripheral blood. Source of these receptors: a woman in her sixties or seventies with COVID-19, enrolled during active disease.

The rearrangement joins TRBV7-3 to TRBJ2-1; 9 nucleotides line up with TRBD2. CDR1 is SGHTA and CDR2 is FQGTGA in the germline V gene. V gave up 1 base and J gave up 7 bases; unmatched junction bases: 5. The CDR3 consists of 15 residues. CDR3 in amino acids: CASSLIAGVANEQFF. The CDR3 region has the DNA TGTGCCAGCAGCTTAATAGCGGGAGTTGCGAATGAGCAGTTCTTC.

This clone came up once. The V call is TRBV27, the J call TRBJ1-6; D is ambiguous. The germline gives CDR1 MNHEY, CDR2 SMNVEV (reference sequence). CDR3 length: 15 amino acids. Trimming took 6 bases from V and 4 from J, leaving 13 bases between them. The CDR3 loop is CASRSTREYNSPLHF. DNA for the CDR3: TGTGCCAGCAGGTCGACGCGGGAATATAATTCACCCCTCCACTTT.

The chain couples TRBV7-6 to TRBJ1-3; D not certain. CDR1 and CDR2 from the germline V gene are SGHVS and FNYEAQ. The CDR3 is made up of 15 amino acids. Trimming pared 2 bases from V and 0 bases from J, leaving 8 bases between. The CDR3 coding sequence is TGTGCCAGCAGCTTATCGCGGGGCTCTGGAAACACCATATATTTT. This gives the protein CASSLSRGSGNTIYF.

This clone was observed a single time. The rearrangement uses TRBV7-2 and TRBJ2-5; 11 bases are shared with TRBD2. Per the germline V gene, CDR1 is SGHTA and CDR2 is FQGNSA. This CDR3 has 15 amino acids. V was clipped by 3 bases and J by 7 bases; unmatched bases: 7. CDR3 nucleotides: TGTGCCAGCAGCTTGGAAGCCGGACTAGCGGGGACCCAGTACTTC. This encodes CASSLEAGLAGTQYF.

This clone has more than one count but fewer than ten. V gene TRBV11-1 combines with J gene TRBJ2-5; the match to TRBD1 covers 8 bases. CDR3 length: 14 amino acids. Unmatched junction bases numbered 5, after V lost 1 base and J lost 7 bases. The germline V gene has CDR1 SGHAT and CDR2 FQDESV (reference sequence). The CDR3 sequence is CASSLVGDRMTQYF. CDR3 DNA: TGTGCCAGCAGCTTAGTGGGGGACAGGATGACCCAGTACTTC.

V is TRBV27 and J is TRBJ1-2; 8 bases are a match to TRBD1. The CDR3 runs to 18 residues. Trimming at V came to 0 bases and at J to 5 bases, leaving 14 bases not matched to a gene. Germline CDR1 reads MNHEY; CDR2 reads SMNVEV (reference sequence). The CDR3 is CASSLSTPSADRVYGYTF. CDR3 bases: TGTGCCAGCAGTTTATCGACCCCGAGTGCGGACAGGGTGTATGGCTACACCTTC.

V is TRBV27 and J is TRBJ2-7; 9 nucleotides agree with TRBD1. The CDR3 runs to 18 residues. Germline CDR1 MNHEY, CDR2 SMNVEV (reference sequence). V shed 3 bases and J 0 bases; nucleotides not matched to a gene: 12. CDR3 region: CASSLRGQGPISSYEQYF. DNA for the CDR3: TGTGCCAGCAGTTTGAGGGGACAGGGCCCTATTAGCTCCTACGAGCAGTACTTC.

Only a few counts were recorded for this clone. The rearrangement uses TRBV13 and TRBJ1-3, with 9 positions matching TRBD1. CDR3 length equals 17 residues. V was clipped by 4 bases and J by 4 bases; unmatched bases: 11. The V gene's germline CDR1 is PRHDT and CDR2 FYEKMQ (reference sequence). CDR3 nucleotide sequence: TGTGCCAGCAGCTCGCGGCCCGGGACAGGGTACGGAAACACCATATATTTT. Protein: CASSSRPGTGYGNTIYF.

The chain has TRBV6-2 or TRBV6-3 and TRBJ2-3; 9 nucleotides match TRBD2. The J segment lost 0 bases and the V segment lost 4 bases, leaving 8 bases of the junction unmatched. From germline, CDR1 is MNHEY and CDR2 SVGEGT. The CDR3 has 17 amino acids. The CDR3 region has the DNA TGTGCCAGCAGTTTTCTTGGGAGCGGGAGGAGCACAGATACGCAGTATTTT. Translating gives CASSFLGSGRSTDTQYF.

The gene calls are TRBV5-3 and TRBJ2-7; D is uncertain. TRBV5-3 is sorted into the ORF group, with uncertain function. Trimming shortened V by 2 bases and J by 2 bases, and 8 bases separated the two germline ends. The CDR3 covers 13 residues. The CDR3 loop is CARSLRGAYEQYV. The CDR3 bases are TGTGCCAGAAGCTTAAGAGGAGCCTACGAGCAGTACGTC.

The chain combines TRBV3-1 (or the pseudogene TRBV3-2) with TRBJ2-2, with 10 bases fitting TRBD2. CDR1 is LGHDT and CDR2 is YNNKEL in the germline V gene (reference sequence). Trimming cost V 0 bases and J 6 bases; bases outside gene matches: 10. CDR3 length: 18 residues. CDR3 nucleotides: TGTGCCAGCAGCCAAGATCGTCTAGCGGGGGTTTTTGCCGGGGAGCTGTTTTTT. Amino acids: CASSQDRLAGVFAGELFF.

The chain recombines TRBV28 with TRBJ2-7; D is perhaps TRBD2 (5 bases). Germline-derived CDR1 and CDR2 are MDHEN and SYDVKM. This CDR3 spans 13 amino acids. With 10 bases removed from V and 3 bases from J, the gap between germline ends came to 16 bases. This chain's CDR3 is CATQPAEFYEQYF. In DNA form, the CDR3 reads TGTGCCACCCAACCAGCGGAATTCTACGAGCAGTACTTC.

The chain employs TRBV7-3 and TRBJ2-3, with D perhaps TRBD2 (7 bases). The germline V gene has CDR1 SGHTA and CDR2 FQGTGA. With 5 bases removed from V and 0 bases from J, the gap between germline ends came to 15 bases. This CDR3 comprises 16 residues. The CDR3: CASSSRAGASTDTQYF. CDR3 DNA sequence: TGTGCCAGCAGCAGTCGGGCGGGGGCTAGCACAGATACGCAGTATTTT.

This chain joins TRBV7-9 and TRBJ2-3, with D maybe TRBD1 (6 bases). CDR1 is SEHNR, CDR2 FQNEAQ, per germline (reference sequence). Trimming took off 1 base at V and 1 base at J, with 12 bases between the two ends. The CDR3 is 16 amino acids. This chain's CDR3 is CASSLVGRGGTDTQYF. CDR3 DNA: TGTGCCAGCAGCTTAGTCGGCAGGGGTGGCACAGATACGCAGTATTTT. The entire variable domain, with the rest obtained from reference TRBV7-9 and TRBJ2-3, is as follows: DTGVSQNPRHKITKRGQNVTFRCDPISEHNRLYWYRQTLGQGPEFLTYFQNEAQLEKSRLLSDRFSAERPKGSFSTLEIQRTEQGDSAMYLCASSLVGRGGTDTQYFGPGTRLTVL.

The chain combines TRBV10-3 with TRBJ1-2; D is ambiguous. V dropped 2 bases and J dropped 4 bases, with 14 bases sitting between them. CDR1 and CDR2 (germline): ENHRY, SYGVKD. CDR3 length: 15 amino acids. In DNA form, the CDR3 reads TGTGCCATCAGTGAGAGGAGCCGAAAATCCTATGGCTACACCTTC. Its translation: CAISERSRKSYGYTF.

The chain couples TRBV5-1 to TRBJ1-1; tentatively, D is TRBD1 (6 bases). Germline V gene data show CDR1 as SGHRS and CDR2 as YFSETQ. The CDR3 has 14 residues. V shed 2 bases and J shed 4 bases, with 12 bases lying between them. The CDR3 DNA follows: TGCGCCAGCAGCTTAGGGGGGGCGTCCACTGAAGCTTTCTTT. Its protein is CASSLGGASTEAFF.

This clone was counted a single time. The chain recombines TRBV2 with TRBJ1-5; possible D gene TRBD1, 6 bases. The germline V gene encodes CDR1 SNHLY and CDR2 FYNNEI. The CDR3 runs 15 residues. The V end lost 7 bases, the J end lost 0 bases, and 13 bases lay between the germline ends. CDR3 loop: CASTALDSSNQPQHF. The CDR3 region has the DNA TGTGCCAGCACCGCCCTGGACAGTAGCAATCAGCCCCAGCATTTT.